This TCR beta chain appears in the sequencing data of a study of OX40 agonist ivuxolimab in advanced cancers. General observations from the study: Partial responders dosed at 0.1-3.0 mg/kg displayed clonal expansion ranking among the lowest.

This table comes from immunoSEQ multiplex PCR, and its TCRdb copy is limited to in-frame clones, with some not included. The sample lists approximately 75,000 clones, roughly 90% seen once, with 0.3% to 0.45% in the top ten. This clone was seen more than once but under ten times. No antigen is known for it. This CDR3 has 14 residues. The V and J ends lost 3 bases and 5 bases respectively, with 13 bases between them. Germline loops: CDR1 LNHDA, CDR2 SQIVND (reference sequence). This sequence joins TRBV19 and TRBJ1-1; a possible D gene is TRBD1 (6 bases). The source material was CD4+ or CD8+ T cells sorted from blood, sampled in a trial of the OX40 agonist ivuxolimab. The receptor's source is an adult with an advanced solid tumor such as melanoma, head and neck, liver or kidney cancer. The CDR3 DNA follows: TGTGCCAGTAGTATCTTCAGGGGAAAGACTGAAGCTTTCTTT. It specifies CASSIFRGKTEAFF. Full variable domain (remainder filled in from reference TRBV19 and TRBJ1-1): DGGITQSPKYLFRKEGQNVTLSCEQNLNHDAMYWYRQDPGQGLRLIYYSQIVNDFQKGDIAEGYSVSREKKESFPLTVTSAQKNPTAFYLCASSIFRGKTEAFFGQGTRLTVV.